Listed here are 2 T cell receptor beta chains from one sample, sequenced in a study of blood T cells in healthy people across ages (dated by TCRdb to between 2015 and 2017). Library method: 5' RACE. Sequenced using an Illumina HiSeq 2500. A second roughly 7 to 12 cycle PCR used a sample-barcoded 5' primer and a J-beta primer mix. Through fastp at Q25 and MiXCR, TCRdb rebuilt clones from the public reads, retaining in-frame beta chains. Every entry covers one CDR3 protein and lists the most common genes and DNA from its rows. The sample table contains approximately 810,000 distinct CDR3 sequences; only one count was recorded for 35% to 40% of them. The ten most abundant clones make up roughly 13% of the sample. The sample was blood. These receptors were obtained from a man between 18 and 29 years old in good health.

The V call is TRBV5-1, the J call TRBJ2-5; 7 bases agree with TRBD2. The end of the DNA fits TRBJ2-7 better, so the J call may be wrong. Per germline, CDR1 SGHRS and CDR2 YFSETQ. The CDR3 has 16 residues. This CDR3 is CASSLVGLVPSYEQYF. In DNA form, the CDR3 reads TGCGCCAGCAGCTTGGTCGGACTAGTCCCCTCCTACGAGCAGTACTTC.

There are a few counts of this clonotype. V and J are TRBV25-1 and TRBJ2-5; tentative D call: TRBD1 (6 bases). Trimming took off 0 bases at V and 5 bases at J, with 10 bases between the two ends. Germline V gene lookup returns CDR1 MGHDK and CDR2 SYGVNS. The CDR3 has 14 residues. The CDR3 is CASSEYATGETQYF. For the CDR3, the DNA is TGTGCCAGCAGTGAATACGCCACAGGGGAGACCCAGTACTTC. Full variable domain (rest looked up from reference TRBV25-1 and TRBJ2-5): EADIYQTPRYLVIGTGKKITLECSQTMGHDKMYWYQQDPGMELHLIHYSYGVNSTEKGDLSSESTVSRIRTEHFPLTLESARPSHTSQYLCASSEYATGETQYFGPGTRLLVL.